The 24 T cell receptor beta chains reported below all come from one sample, sequenced in a study of regulatory T cells in long-lasting Graves disease. TCR beta libraries were built with iRepertoire HTBI primers and Arm-PCR of CDR3 regions. TCRdb reprocessed the multiplex PCR reads with MiXCR, giving one entry per CDR3 protein. Of approximately 360,000 distinct CDR3 sequences listed, roughly 25% are singletons. Noted time point: persistent/refractory GD, antithyroid drugs over 5 years with positive TRAb. With RNA extracted from PBMCs as input, the TCR library was made. The sequences come from peripheral blood mononuclear cells (PBMCs), collected when the disease was refractory, from a patient treated with antithyroid drugs. The receptors were sampled from a woman aged 40 to 49 with Graves disease.

This clonotype was seen at least ten times. CDR3: CASSPLPIRSHYGYTF. Here the CDR3 DNA reads TGTGCCAGCAGTCCCCTCCCTATACGGAGCCACTATGGCTACACCTTC. The chain links TRBV28 to TRBJ1-2; D gene ambiguous. Germline CDR1 reads MDHEN; CDR2 reads SYDVKM. Trimming shortened V by 5 bases and J by 3 bases, and 19 bases separated the two germline ends. The CDR3 runs to 16 residues.

This clonotype was recorded many times. V is TRBV6-5 and J is TRBJ1-2, with D possibly being TRBD1 (6 bases). V lost 2 bases and J 8 bases, leaving 12 bases between the germline ends. Germline CDR1 and CDR2: MNHEY and SVGAGI. The CDR3 totals 13 residues. CDR3 residues: CASSYDRMSGYTF. In DNA form, the CDR3 reads TGTGCCAGCAGTTACGACAGGATGAGCGGCTACACCTTC.

This clonotype was observed a few times. V is TRBV19 and J is TRBJ2-2; D gene unclear. The CDR3 runs to 14 residues. Trimming took 2 bases from V and 3 from J, leaving 7 bases between them. Looked up from germline, CDR1 is LNHDA and CDR2 is SQIVND (reference sequence). The CDR3 DNA follows: TGTGCCAGTAGTATACAGGCTTACACCGGGGAGCTGTTTTTT. Its translation: CASSIQAYTGELFF.

V usage is TRBV7-2 and J usage is TRBJ2-7, with a weak D call TRBD2 (7 bases). CDR3 length: 16 residues. The ends were cut back, 1 base at V and 6 bases at J, with 19 bases in the middle. The V gene's germline CDR1 is SGHTA and CDR2 FQGNSA. CDR3 bases: TGTGCCAGCAGCTTAGGGTTGGGGAGGGGGGACGCCGAGCAGTACTTC. Translating it yields CASSLGLGRGDAEQYF.

This clonotype was detected only a few times. This rearrangement joins TRBV5-6 to TRBJ1-6; D call uncertain. This CDR3 comprises 12 residues. The ends were cut back, 6 bases at V and 10 bases at J, with 11 bases in the middle. The V gene's germline CDR1 is SGHDT and CDR2 YYEEEE. The CDR3 spells CASTQDYSPLHF. The CDR3 DNA sequence: TGTGCCAGCACCCAGGATTACTCACCCCTCCACTTT.

The sample holds a few counts of this clonotype. V gene TRBV6-2 or TRBV6-3 combines with J gene TRBJ2-7, with 7 bases fitting TRBD1. The CDR3 has 16 amino acids. From germline, CDR1 is MNHEY and CDR2 SVGEGT. V lost 6 bases and J lost 1; bases outside the gene matches: 12. CDR3 DNA: TGTGCCAGCAGCAAAGAAAGACAGGGCCTTTCCTACGAGCAGTACTTC. Encoded protein: CASSKERQGLSYEQYF.

The chain carries TRBV7-3 and TRBJ2-2; D gene unclear. V lost 6 bases and J 6 bases, leaving 8 bases between the germline ends. The CDR3 extends over 12 amino acids. Germline V lookup: CDR1 SGHTA, CDR2 FQGTGA. CDR3 region: CASSYKSGELFF. CDR3 sequence (DNA): TGTGCCAGCAGTTACAAGTCCGGGGAGCTGTTTTTT.

V gene TRBV2 combines with J gene TRBJ1-1, with D possibly being TRBD1 (6 bases). CDR3 length: 13 residues. V lost 6 bases and J lost 5, with 13 bases in between. Germline assignment: CDR1 SNHLY and CDR2 FYNNEI. The CDR3 DNA sequence: TGTGCCAGCAGGGGGGCCCTAAGGACTGAAGCTTTCTTT. Amino acids: CASRGALRTEAFF.

This sequence joins TRBV2 and TRBJ2-1; 7 nucleotides line up with TRBD1. This CDR3 has 15 residues. After removal of 6 bases from V and 2 bases from J, the junction contained 7 bases not matched to a gene. CDR1 is SNHLY, CDR2 FYNNEI, per germline. The DNA for the CDR3 is TGTGCCAGCAGGTCCCGGGACAGAACCTACAATGAGCAGTTCTTC. It specifies CASRSRDRTYNEQFF.

The chain joins TRBV4-1 to TRBJ2-4; D uncertain. Trimming took 1 base from V and 7 from J, leaving 11 bases between them. CDR3 size: 14 residues. Per germline, CDR1 MGHRA and CDR2 YSYEKL. The CDR3 protein is CASSQALVGNIQYF. CDR3 in DNA: TGCGCCAGCAGCCAAGCCCTAGTAGGCAACATTCAGTACTTC.

This clonotype has at least ten counts. The CDR3 region has the DNA TGTGCCAGCAGCCTAGAGGGGGGAACCTACGAGCAGTACTTC. Amino acid sequence: CASSLEGGTYEQYF. The chain employs TRBV7-9 and TRBJ2-7; TRBD1 or TRBD2 may be the D gene (6 bases each). The V gene's germline CDR1 is SEHNR and CDR2 FQNEAQ (reference sequence). This CDR3 spans 14 amino acids. V was shortened by 5 bases and J by 2 bases, with 13 bases between the two germline ends.

This clonotype has a count of ten or more. This chain joins TRBV13 and TRBJ1-5, with D unresolved. Germline V CDR1 and CDR2: PRHDT, FYEKMQ (reference sequence). This CDR3 region has 14 residues. V lost 5 bases and J 0 bases, leaving 8 bases between the germline ends. The CDR3 spells CASSLQYSNQPQHF. CDR3 bases: TGTGCCAGCAGCCTGCAATATAGCAATCAGCCCCAGCATTTT.

This clonotype was found a few times. The chain recombines TRBV28 with TRBJ2-1; 10 nucleotides match TRBD2. V lost 5 bases, J lost 5 bases, and 6 bases stayed unmatched. The germline CDR1 and CDR2 sequences are MDHEN and SYDVKM. The CDR3 loop spans 15 amino acids. The CDR3 nucleotides read TGTGCCAGCAGTAATCTAGCGGGAGAACACAATGAGCAGTTCTTC. As protein: CASSNLAGEHNEQFF.

A note on this clonotype: A much larger clone lies one base from this, so it may be a read error. The CDR3 DNA follows: TGTGCCAGCAGTTCCCAGACTAGCGTCTTCTACGGGCAGTACTTC. Amino acid sequence: CASSSQTSVFYGQYF. V gene TRBV6-5 combines with J gene TRBJ2-7; TRBD2 agrees at 8 bases. This CDR3 is 15 amino acids long. The germline gives CDR1 MNHEY, CDR2 SVGAGI.

This clonotype has at least ten counts. V gene TRBV2 combines with J gene TRBJ2-5, with a tentative D call TRBD2 (5 bases). Trimming shortened V by 2 bases and J by 5 bases, and 12 bases separated the two germline ends. CDR1 is SNHLY and CDR2 is FYNNEI in the germline V gene. The CDR3 has 14 amino acids. CDR3 sequence (DNA): TGTGCCAGCAGTGAACCGGGATTTAGGGAGACCCAGTACTTC. The encoded protein is CASSEPGFRETQYF. Drawing the rest from reference TRBV2 and TRBJ2-5, the complete variable domain is EPEVTQTPSHQVTQMGQEVILRCVPISNHLYFYWYRQILGQKVEFLVSFYNNEISEKSEIFDDQFSVERPDGSNFTLKIRSTKLEDSAMYFCASSEPGFRETQYFGPGTRLLVL.

This clonotype was detected only a few times. The genes are TRBV28 and TRBJ2-2, with 10 bases lining up with TRBD2. The CDR3 covers 18 residues. CDR1 MDHEN and CDR2 SYDVKM come from the germline V gene. V lost 2 bases, J lost 1 base, and 7 bases stayed unmatched. The CDR3 here is CASSLQRLAGVNTGELFF. The CDR3 DNA reads as TGTGCCAGCAGTTTACAAAGGCTAGCGGGAGTGAACACCGGGGAGCTGTTTTTT.

This clonotype was seen a few times. The chain employs TRBV19 and TRBJ1-4; no clear D gene. Between the trimmed V and J ends, which lost 10 bases and 8 bases, there was a span of 20 bases. Germline V gene sequence: CDR1 LNHDA, CDR2 SQIVND (reference sequence). This CDR3 has 14 amino acids. The DNA for the CDR3 is TGTGCCACTAACGATCTGAGTCCAGAGGAAAAACTGTTTTTT. Translated, it gives CATNDLSPEEKLFF.

This clonotype was picked up a small number of times. The V gene is TRBV14, the J gene TRBJ2-7; D is unresolved. V lost 3 bases and J lost 7, with 10 bases in between. Germline CDR1 is SGHDN and CDR2 is FVKESK. The CDR3 has 12 residues. CDR3 region: CASSHLHGEQYF. In DNA form, the CDR3 reads TGTGCCAGCAGCCACCTTCACGGAGAGCAGTACTTC.

This clonotype has more than one count but fewer than ten. V is TRBV5-1 and J is TRBJ2-4, with unresolved D. The CDR3 length is 12 residues. Germline CDR1 and CDR2: SGHRS and YFSETQ. V was trimmed by 4 bases and J by 8 bases, leaving 10 bases between them. The CDR3 loop reads CASSLDEDIQYF. The CDR3 bases are TGCGCCAGCAGCCTCGATGAGGACATTCAGTACTTC.

This clonotype came up many times. The V and J genes are TRBV28 and TRBJ1-4, with 9 positions matching TRBD1. The germline gives CDR1 MDHEN, CDR2 SYDVKM. The CDR3 contains 15 residues. V lost 4 bases, J lost 7 bases, and 7 bases stayed unmatched. CDR3 sequence: CASSSPDRGFEKLFF. CDR3 coding DNA: TGTGCCAGCAGTTCTCCGGACAGGGGATTTGAAAAACTGTTTTTT.

This clonotype has just a few counts. The rearrangement uses TRBV7-2 and TRBJ2-7, with D perhaps TRBD1 or TRBD2 (5 bases each). CDR1 and CDR2 from the germline V gene are SGHTA and FQGNSA. The CDR3 covers 14 residues. V lost 3 bases to trimming and J lost 2 bases, with 11 bases between them. DNA for the CDR3: TGTGCCAGCAGCTTCAGGGAGAGGGCCTACGAGCAGTACTTC. Translated, it gives CASSFRERAYEQYF.

This clonotype was seen at least ten times. The chain is built from TRBV10-3 and TRBJ2-7, with 12 bases that match TRBD1. The CDR3 is 17 residues long. Per the germline V gene, CDR1 is ENHRY and CDR2 is SYGVKD. V was clipped by 6 bases and J by 5 bases; unmatched bases: 14. The CDR3 coding sequence is TGTGCCATCAGAAGAGGGACAGGGGGCGACGGGAGGGACGAGCAGTACTTC. It translates to CAIRRGTGGDGRDEQYF.

This clonotype appeared many times. This chain links TRBV11-2 with TRBJ2-5; a weak D match, TRBD1 (6 bases). The germline V and J ends were trimmed by 3 bases and 6 bases, with 17 bases remaining between them. The CDR3 is 15 residues long. CDR1 is SGHAT and CDR2 is FQNNGV in the germline V gene. CDR3 bases: TGTGCCAGCAGCTTGCCTGGTCAGGGGAGAAAGACCCAGTACTTC. Protein product: CASSLPGQGRKTQYF.

This CDR3 reads CASSLEEANTDTQYF. The CDR3, as DNA: TGTGCCAGCAGTTTAGAGGAGGCAAACACAGATACGCAGTATTTT. The chain has TRBV28 and TRBJ2-3; a weak D match, TRBD2 (5 bases). The CDR3 spans 15 residues. Trimming took off 2 bases at V and 2 bases at J, with 11 bases between the two ends. Germline V lookup: CDR1 MDHEN, CDR2 SYDVKM.